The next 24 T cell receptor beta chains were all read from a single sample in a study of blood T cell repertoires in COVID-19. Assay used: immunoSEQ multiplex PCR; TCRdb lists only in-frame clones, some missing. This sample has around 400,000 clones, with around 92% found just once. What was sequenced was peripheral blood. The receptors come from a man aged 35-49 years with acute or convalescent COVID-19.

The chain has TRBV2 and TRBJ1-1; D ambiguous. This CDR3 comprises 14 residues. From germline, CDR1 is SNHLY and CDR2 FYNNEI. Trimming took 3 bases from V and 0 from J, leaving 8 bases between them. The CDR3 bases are TGTGCCAGCAGTGATATGAGGGTGAACACTGAAGCTTTCTTT. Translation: CASSDMRVNTEAFF.

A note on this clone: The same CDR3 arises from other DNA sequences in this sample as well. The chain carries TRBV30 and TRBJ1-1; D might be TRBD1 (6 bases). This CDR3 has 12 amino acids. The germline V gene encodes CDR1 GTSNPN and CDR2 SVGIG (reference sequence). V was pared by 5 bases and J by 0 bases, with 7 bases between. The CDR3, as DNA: TGTGCCTGGGACAGGTTGAACACTGAAGCTTTCTTT. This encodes CAWDRLNTEAFF.

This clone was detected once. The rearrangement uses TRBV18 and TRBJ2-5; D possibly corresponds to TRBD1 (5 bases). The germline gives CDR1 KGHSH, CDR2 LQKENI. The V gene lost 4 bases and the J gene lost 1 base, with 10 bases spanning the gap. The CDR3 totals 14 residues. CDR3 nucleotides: TGTGCCAGCTCACTCAACCAGGGCCAAGAGACCCAGTACTTC. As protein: CASSLNQGQETQYF.

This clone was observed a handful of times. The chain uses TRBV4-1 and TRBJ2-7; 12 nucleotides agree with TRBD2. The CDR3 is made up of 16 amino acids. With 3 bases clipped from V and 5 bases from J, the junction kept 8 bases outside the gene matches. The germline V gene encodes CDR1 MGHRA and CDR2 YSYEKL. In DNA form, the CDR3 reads TGCGCCAGCAGCCACCAGGGGACTAGCGGGCGTCACGAGCAGTACTTC. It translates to CASSHQGTSGRHEQYF.

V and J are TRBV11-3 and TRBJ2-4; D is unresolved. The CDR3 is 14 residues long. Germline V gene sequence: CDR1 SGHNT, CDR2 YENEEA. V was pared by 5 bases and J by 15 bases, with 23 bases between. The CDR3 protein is CASSRGYPTSRPYF. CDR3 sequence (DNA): TGTGCCAGCAGCCGCGGCTATCCCACCTCTCGTCCGTACTTC. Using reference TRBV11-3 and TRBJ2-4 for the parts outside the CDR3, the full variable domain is EAGVVQSPRYKIIEKKQPVAFWCNPISGHNTLYWYLQNLGQGPELLIRYENEEAVDDSQLPKDRFSAERLKGVDSTLKIQPAELGDSAVYLCASSRGYPTSRPYFGAGTRLSVL.

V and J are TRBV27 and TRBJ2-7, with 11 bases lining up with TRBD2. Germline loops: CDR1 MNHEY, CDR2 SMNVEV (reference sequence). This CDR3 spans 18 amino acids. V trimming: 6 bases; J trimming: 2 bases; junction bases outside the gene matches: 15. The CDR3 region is CASRISGRALRYTYEQYF. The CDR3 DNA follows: TGTGCCAGCAGGATTAGCGGGAGGGCCCTCCGATATACCTACGAGCAGTACTTC.

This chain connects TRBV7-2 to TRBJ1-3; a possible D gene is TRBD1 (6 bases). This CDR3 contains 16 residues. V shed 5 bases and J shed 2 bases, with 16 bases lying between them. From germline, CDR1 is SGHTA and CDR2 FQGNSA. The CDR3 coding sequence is TGTGCCAGCAGCGTCCAGATGGGGGCGGCTGGAAACACCATATATTTT. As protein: CASSVQMGAAGNTIYF.

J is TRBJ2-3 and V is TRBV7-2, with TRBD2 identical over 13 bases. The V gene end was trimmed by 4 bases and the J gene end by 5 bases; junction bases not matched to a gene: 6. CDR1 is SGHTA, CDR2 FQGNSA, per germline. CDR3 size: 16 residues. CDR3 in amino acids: CASSYRLAGGRDTQYF. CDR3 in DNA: TGTGCCAGCAGCTATAGACTAGCGGGGGGTAGAGATACGCAGTATTTT.

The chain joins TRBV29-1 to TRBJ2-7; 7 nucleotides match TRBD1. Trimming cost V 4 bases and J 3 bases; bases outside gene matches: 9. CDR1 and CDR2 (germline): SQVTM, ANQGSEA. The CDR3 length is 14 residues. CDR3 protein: CSVGPGQSIYEQYF. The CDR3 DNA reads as TGCAGCGTTGGGCCGGGACAGAGCATCTACGAGCAGTACTTC.

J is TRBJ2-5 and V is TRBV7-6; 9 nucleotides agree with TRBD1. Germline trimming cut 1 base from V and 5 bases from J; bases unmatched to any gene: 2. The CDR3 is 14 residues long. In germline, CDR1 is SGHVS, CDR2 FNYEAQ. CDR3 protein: CASSLGDRAETQYF. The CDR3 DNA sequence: TGTGCCAGCAGCTTAGGGGACAGGGCGGAGACCCAGTACTTC.

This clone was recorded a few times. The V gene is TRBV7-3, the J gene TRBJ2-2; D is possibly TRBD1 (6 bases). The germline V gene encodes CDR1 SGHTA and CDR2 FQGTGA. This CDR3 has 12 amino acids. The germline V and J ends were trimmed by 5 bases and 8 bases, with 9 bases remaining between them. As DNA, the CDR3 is TGTGCCAGCAGCACCAGGGGAGGGGAGCTGTTTTTT. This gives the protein CASSTRGGELFF.

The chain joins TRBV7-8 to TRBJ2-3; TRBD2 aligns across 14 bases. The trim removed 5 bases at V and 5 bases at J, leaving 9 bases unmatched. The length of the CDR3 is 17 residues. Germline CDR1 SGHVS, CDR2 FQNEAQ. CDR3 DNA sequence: TGTGCCAGCAGCCTAAGACTAGCGGGAGGGCCGGTAGATACGCAGTATTTT. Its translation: CASSLRLAGGPVDTQYF.

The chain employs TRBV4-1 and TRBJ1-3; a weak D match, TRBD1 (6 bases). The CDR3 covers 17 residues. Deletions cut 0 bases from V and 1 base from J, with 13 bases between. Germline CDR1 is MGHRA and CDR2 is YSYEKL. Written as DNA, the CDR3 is TGCGCCAGCAGCCAAGATCCGGGGGGCGGGTCTGGAAACACCATATATTTT. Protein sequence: CASSQDPGGGSGNTIYF.

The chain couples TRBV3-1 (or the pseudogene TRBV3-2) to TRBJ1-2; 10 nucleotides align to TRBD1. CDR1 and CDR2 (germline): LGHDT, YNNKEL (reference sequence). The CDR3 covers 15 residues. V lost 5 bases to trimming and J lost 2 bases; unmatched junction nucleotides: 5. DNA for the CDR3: TGTGCCAGCAGCTTCCTGGGACAGGGGAACTATGGCTACACCTTC. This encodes CASSFLGQGNYGYTF.

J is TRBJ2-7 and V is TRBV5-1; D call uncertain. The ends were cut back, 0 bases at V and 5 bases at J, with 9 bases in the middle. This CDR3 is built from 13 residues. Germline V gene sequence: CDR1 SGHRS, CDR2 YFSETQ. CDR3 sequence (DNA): TGCGCCAGCAGCTTGGATTCGGTAAACGAGCAGTACTTC. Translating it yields CASSLDSVNEQYF.

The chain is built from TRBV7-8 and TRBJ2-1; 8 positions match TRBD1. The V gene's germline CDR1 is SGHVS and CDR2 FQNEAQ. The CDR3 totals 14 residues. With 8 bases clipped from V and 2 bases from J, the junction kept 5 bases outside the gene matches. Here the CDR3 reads CASGPGQAYNEQFF. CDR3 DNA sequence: TGTGCCAGCGGACCGGGACAGGCCTACAATGAGCAGTTCTTC. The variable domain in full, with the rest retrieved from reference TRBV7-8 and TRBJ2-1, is GAGVSQSPRYKVAKRGQDVALRCDPISGHVSLFWYQQALGQGPEFLTYFQNEAQLDKSGLPSDRFFAERPEGSVSTLKIQRTQQEDSAVYLCASGPGQAYNEQFFGPGTRLTVL.

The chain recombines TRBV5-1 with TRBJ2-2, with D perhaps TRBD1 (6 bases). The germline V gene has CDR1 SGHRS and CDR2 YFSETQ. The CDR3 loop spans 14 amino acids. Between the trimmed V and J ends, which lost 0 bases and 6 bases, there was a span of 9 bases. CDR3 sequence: CASSLDRVAGELFF. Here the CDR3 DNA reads TGCGCCAGCAGCTTGGACAGGGTGGCCGGGGAGCTGTTTTTT.

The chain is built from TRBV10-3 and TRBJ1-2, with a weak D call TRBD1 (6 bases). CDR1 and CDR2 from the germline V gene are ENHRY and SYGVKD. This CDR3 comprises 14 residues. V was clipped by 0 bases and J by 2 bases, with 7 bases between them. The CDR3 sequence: CAISESGANYGYTF. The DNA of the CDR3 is TGTGCCATCAGTGAGTCGGGGGCCAACTATGGCTACACCTTC.

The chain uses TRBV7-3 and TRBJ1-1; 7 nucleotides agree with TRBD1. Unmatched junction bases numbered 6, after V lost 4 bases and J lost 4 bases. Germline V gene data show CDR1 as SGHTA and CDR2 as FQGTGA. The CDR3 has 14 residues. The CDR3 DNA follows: TGTGCCAGCAGCTCGACAGGGTCGGGCACTGAAGCTTTCTTT. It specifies CASSSTGSGTEAFF.

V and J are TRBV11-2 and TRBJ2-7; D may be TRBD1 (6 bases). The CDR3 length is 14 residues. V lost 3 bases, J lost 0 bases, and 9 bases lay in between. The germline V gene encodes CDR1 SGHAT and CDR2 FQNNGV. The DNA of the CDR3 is TGTGCCAGCAGCTTGACAGGCAGCTCCTACGAGCAGTACTTC. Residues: CASSLTGSSYEQYF.

CDR3 sequence reads: CASRYTSGRSHEQFF. CDR3 in DNA: TGTGCCAGCAGGTATACTAGCGGGAGGAGCCATGAGCAGTTCTTC. This sequence joins TRBV6-6 and TRBJ2-1, with TRBD2 identical over 12 bases. From germline, CDR1 is MNHNY and CDR2 SVGAGI (reference sequence). The CDR3 has 15 amino acids. J was trimmed by 8 bases and V by 6 bases; bases with no gene match: 8.

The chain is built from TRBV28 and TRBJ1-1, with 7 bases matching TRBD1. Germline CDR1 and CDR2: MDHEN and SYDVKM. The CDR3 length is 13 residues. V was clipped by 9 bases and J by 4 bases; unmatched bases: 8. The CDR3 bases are TGTGCCAGTCTGACAGGGCCCTCCACTGAAGCTTTCTTT. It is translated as CASLTGPSTEAFF.

The CDR3 here is CASSSIQGAGANVLTF. The DNA of the CDR3 is TGCGCCAGCAGCTCAATTCAGGGGGCGGGGGCCAACGTCCTGACTTTC. The chain joins TRBV5-1 to TRBJ2-6, with 8 positions matching TRBD1. Per germline, CDR1 SGHRS and CDR2 YFSETQ. Trimming cost V 3 bases and J 4 bases; bases outside gene matches: 6. This CDR3 spans 16 amino acids.

The CDR3: CASSQESSRALSYNEQFF. The CDR3 DNA is TGTGCCAGCAGCCAAGAGTCCTCCAGGGCGCTCTCCTACAATGAGCAGTTCTTC. The J gene is TRBJ2-1, the V gene TRBV11-3; a possible D gene is TRBD1 (5 bases). The CDR3 covers 18 residues. Germline CDR1 SGHNT, CDR2 YENEEA. Trimming cost V 5 bases and J 0 bases, with 20 bases left between them.